Each of the 6 T cell receptor beta chains below was sequenced from the same sample in a study of patients and donors after allogeneic stem cell transplantation. Each CDR3 protein is one row after TCRdb ran MiXCR on the RT-PCR reads. This sample has about 960,000 distinct CDR3 sequences; more than 15% occur once, and the top ten carry roughly 6%. The sequenced material came from blood, either unsorted or a sorted T cell fraction (not recorded which). These receptors came from a human donor who was either an allogeneic HSCT recipient or a stem cell or donor lymphocyte infusion donor (not recorded which). It is not recorded whose cells these are; they may come from a transplant donor.

This chain links TRBV6-5 with TRBJ2-7, with D tentatively TRBD1 (6 bases). The CDR3 totals 15 residues. Trimming shortened V by 3 bases and J by 1 base, and 13 bases separated the two germline ends. Germline CDR1 reads MNHEY; CDR2 reads SVGAGI. CDR3 protein: CASSYGRGDSYEQYF. Written as DNA, the CDR3 is TGTGCCAGCAGTTATGGCAGGGGAGATTCCTACGAGCAGTACTTC.

The table lists this clonotype with a few counts. The chain recombines TRBV4-2 with TRBJ1-5; 9 bases fit TRBD1. Trimming removed 5 bases from V and 7 bases from J; junction bases left unmatched: 9. This CDR3 has 15 residues. Germline assignment: CDR1 LGHNA and CDR2 YNFKEQ. Here the CDR3 reads CASSSEGQGTQPQHF. CDR3 nucleotide sequence: TGTGCCAGCAGCTCCGAGGGACAGGGAACCCAGCCCCAGCATTTT.

This clonotype was picked up one time. V gene TRBV27 combines with J gene TRBJ1-6; the match to TRBD1 covers 7 bases. V shed 2 bases and J 13 bases; nucleotides not matched to a gene: 8. Per the germline V gene, CDR1 is MNHEY and CDR2 is SMNVEV (reference sequence). This CDR3 spans 14 amino acids. The CDR3 DNA reads TGTGCCAGCAGTTTACTACAGGGGACACGGCCCCTCCACTTT. This codes for CASSLLQGTRPLHF.

Only a few counts were recorded for this clonotype. The V call is TRBV20-1, the J call TRBJ1-2, with D perhaps matching TRBD1 (6 bases). Germline loops: CDR1 DFQATT, CDR2 SNEGSKA (reference sequence). The CDR3 is 14 residues long. Trimming took 2 bases from V and 3 from J, leaving 13 bases between them. CDR3 sequence: CSARPRTEYYGYTF. CDR3 DNA sequence: TGCAGTGCTAGACCCCGGACAGAGTACTATGGCTACACCTTC.

This clonotype was seen only a few times. The chain has TRBV28 and TRBJ2-5; 12 bases agree with TRBD2. CDR1 MDHEN and CDR2 SYDVKM come from the germline V gene. This CDR3 has 16 residues. V trimming: 6 bases; J trimming: 5 bases; junction bases outside the gene matches: 10. The CDR3 DNA follows: TGTGCCAGCAGCGCCAGTCTAGCGGGAGGGCGGGAGACCCAGTACTTC. Its protein product is CASSASLAGGRETQYF.

The chain employs TRBV7-2 and TRBJ2-5; TRBD2 matches at 10 bases. J gave up 5 bases and V 5 bases, and 5 bases lay outside the gene matches. The CDR3 is 14 residues long. CDR1 SGHTA and CDR2 FQGNSA come from the germline V gene. As DNA, the CDR3 is TGTGCCAGCAGCCGAACTAGCGGGATCGAGACCCAGTACTTC. This sequence encodes CASSRTSGIETQYF.